This TCR beta chain was observed in a study of T-cell memory formation after mild COVID-19. CDR3 length equals 13 residues. Trimming removed 6 bases at V and 0 bases at J, with 12 bases between. Germline values: CDR1 SQVTM, CDR2 ANQGSEA. With constant-segment primers, 5'RACE yielded cDNA libraries of TCR alpha and TCR beta that carried sample barcodes and UMIs. TCRdb reanalysed the 5' RACE reads using MiXCR and keeps one entry per CDR3 protein. Among approximately 410,000 distinct CDR3 sequences listed, 23% were seen once. The rearrangement joins TRBV29-1 to TRBJ2-7, with a tentative D call TRBD1 (6 bases). The source of this sequence is an adult woman who had mild COVID-19 (a few samples of this study predate the infection). Cell type and time point are not known. The sample was PBMCs or a T cell subset sorted from them (not recorded which). This CDR3 reads CSVTGQLSYEQYF. The CDR3 DNA sequence: TGCAGCGTCACGGGACAACTCTCCTACGAGCAGTACTTC.